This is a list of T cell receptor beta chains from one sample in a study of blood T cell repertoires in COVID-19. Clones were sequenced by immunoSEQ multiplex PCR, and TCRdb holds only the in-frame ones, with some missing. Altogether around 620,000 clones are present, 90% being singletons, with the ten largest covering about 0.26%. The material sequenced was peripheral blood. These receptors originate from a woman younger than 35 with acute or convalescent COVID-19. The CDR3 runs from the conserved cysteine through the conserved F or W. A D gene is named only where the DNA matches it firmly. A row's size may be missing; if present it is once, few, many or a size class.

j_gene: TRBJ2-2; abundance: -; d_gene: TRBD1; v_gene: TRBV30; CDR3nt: TGTGCCTGGGAAAATGGACAGGGTACAACCGGGGAGCTGTTTTTT; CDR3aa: CAWENGQGTTGELFF
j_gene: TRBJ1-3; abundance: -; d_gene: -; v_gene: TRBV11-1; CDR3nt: TGTGCCAGCAGCGATAACGAGGTCTCTGGAAACACCATATATTTT; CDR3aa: CASSDNEVSGNTIYF
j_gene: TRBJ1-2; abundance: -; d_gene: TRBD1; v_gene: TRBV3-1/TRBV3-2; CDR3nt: TGTGCCAGCAGCAGACAGGGACAAAACTATGGCTACACCTTC; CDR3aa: CASSRQGQNYGYTF
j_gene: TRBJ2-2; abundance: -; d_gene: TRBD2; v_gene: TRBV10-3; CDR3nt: TGTGCCATCAGTGGCAGGACTAGCGGGGGGCCCGTCACCGGGGAGCTGTTTTTT; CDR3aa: CAISGRTSGGPVTGELFF
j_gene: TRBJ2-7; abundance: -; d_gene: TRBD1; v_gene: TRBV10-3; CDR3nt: TGTGCCATCACTCCAGGACAGGGCCGCTACGAGCAGTACTTC; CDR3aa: CAITPGQGRYEQYF
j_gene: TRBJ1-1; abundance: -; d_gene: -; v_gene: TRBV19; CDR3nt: TGTGCCAGTAGCCAGGGGCTTGAAGCTTTCTTT; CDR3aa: CASSQGLEAFF
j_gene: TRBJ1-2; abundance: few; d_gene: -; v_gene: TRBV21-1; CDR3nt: TGTGCCAGCAGTGGGGCTCTGAACTATGGCTACACCTTC; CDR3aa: CASSGALNYGYTF
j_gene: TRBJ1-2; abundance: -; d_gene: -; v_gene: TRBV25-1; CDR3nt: TGTGCCAGCAGTGAAGTCGGTGGCTACACCTTC; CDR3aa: CASSEVGGYTF
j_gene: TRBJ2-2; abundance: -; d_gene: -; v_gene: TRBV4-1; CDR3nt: TGCGCCAGCACCCTCTTGAGGGATGGCGGGGAGCTGTTTTTT; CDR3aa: CASTLLRDGGELFF
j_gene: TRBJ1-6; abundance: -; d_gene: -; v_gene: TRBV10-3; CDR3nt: TGTGCCATCACCCCCTACGTGGATTCACCCCTCCACTTT; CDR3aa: CAITPYVDSPLHF
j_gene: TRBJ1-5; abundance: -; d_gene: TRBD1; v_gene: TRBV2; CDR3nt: TGTGCCAGCAGTGGGACGTACAGGGGATATAGCAATCAGCCCCAGCATTTT; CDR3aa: CASSGTYRGYSNQPQHF
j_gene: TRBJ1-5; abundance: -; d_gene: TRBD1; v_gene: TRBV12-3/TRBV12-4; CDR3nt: TGTGCCAGCGGTGACAGGGAATTGGGGCCCCAGCATTTT; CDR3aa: CASGDRELGPQHF
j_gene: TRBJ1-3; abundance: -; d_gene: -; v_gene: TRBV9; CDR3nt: TGTGCCAGCAGCGCTGAGGGACTGCTTCGCTCTGGAAACACCATATATTTT; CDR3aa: CASSAEGLLRSGNTIYF
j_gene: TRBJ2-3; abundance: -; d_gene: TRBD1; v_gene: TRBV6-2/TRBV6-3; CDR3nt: TGTGCCAGCAGCGGGACAGGACTGACAGATACGCAGTATTTT; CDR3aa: CASSGTGLTDTQYF
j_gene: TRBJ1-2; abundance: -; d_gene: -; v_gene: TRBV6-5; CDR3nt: TGTGCCAGCAGATCAGGTGGTGACTATGGCTACACCTTC; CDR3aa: CASRSGGDYGYTF
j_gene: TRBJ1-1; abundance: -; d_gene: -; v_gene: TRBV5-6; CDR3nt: TGTGCCAGCAGCTCCGAAACACAGGGACCTGAAGCTTTCTTT; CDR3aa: CASSSETQGPEAFF
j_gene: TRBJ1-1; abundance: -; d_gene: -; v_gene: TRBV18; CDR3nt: TGTGCCAGCTCACCGAACGCAGGGACAAACGCTGAAGCTTTCTTT; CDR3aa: CASSPNAGTNAEAFF
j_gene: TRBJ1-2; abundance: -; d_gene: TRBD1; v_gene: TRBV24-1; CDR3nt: TGTGCCACCAGTGACCAAGACGCTCAGGGGGACCGCTACACCTTC; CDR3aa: CATSDQDAQGDRYTF
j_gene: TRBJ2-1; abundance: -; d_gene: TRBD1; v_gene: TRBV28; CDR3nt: TGTGCCAGCAGTCCGGACAGGGTAGCCTACAATGAGCAGTTCTTC; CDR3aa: CASSPDRVAYNEQFF
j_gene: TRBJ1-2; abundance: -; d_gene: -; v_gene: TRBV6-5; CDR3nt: TGTGCCAGCAGTTACTCGCGGGCCTATGGCTACACCTTC; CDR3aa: CASSYSRAYGYTF
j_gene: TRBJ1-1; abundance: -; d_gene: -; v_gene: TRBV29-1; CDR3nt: TGCAGCGTTGTATGGCTGAACACTGAAGCTTTCTTT; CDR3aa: CSVVWLNTEAFF
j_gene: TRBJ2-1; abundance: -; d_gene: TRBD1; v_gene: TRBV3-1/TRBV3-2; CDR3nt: TGTGCCAGCAGCCACGGACAGGGGTGGCTCAATGAGCAGTTCTTC; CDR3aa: CASSHGQGWLNEQFF
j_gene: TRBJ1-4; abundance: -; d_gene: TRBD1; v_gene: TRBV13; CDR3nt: TGTGCCAGCAGCTTAGCAGGGACAGGGGGTGAAAAACTGTTTTTT; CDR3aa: CASSLAGTGGEKLFF
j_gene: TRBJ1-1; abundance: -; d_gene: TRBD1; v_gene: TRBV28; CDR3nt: TGTGCCAGCAGTTTAATGACACTTAGGACAGGGGGAGGGAACACTGAAGCTTTCTTT; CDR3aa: CASSLMTLRTGGGNTEAFF
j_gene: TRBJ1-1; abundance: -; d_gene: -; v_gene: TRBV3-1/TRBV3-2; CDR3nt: TGTGCCAGCAGCCGTATCCGAGGGGGAACCACTGAAGCTTTCTTT; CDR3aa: CASSRIRGGTTEAFF
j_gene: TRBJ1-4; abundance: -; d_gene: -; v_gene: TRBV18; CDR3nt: TGTGCCAGCTCACCTGGACGTGGGTCTAGGACAGCAACTAATGAAAAACTGTTTTTT; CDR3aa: CASSPGRGSRTATNEKLFF
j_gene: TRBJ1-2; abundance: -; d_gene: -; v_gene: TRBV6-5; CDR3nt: TGTGCCAGCAGTTACTCAGGGGATGTTTCCTATGGCTACACCTTC; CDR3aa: CASSYSGDVSYGYTF
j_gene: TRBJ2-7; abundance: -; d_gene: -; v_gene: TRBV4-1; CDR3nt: TGCGCCAGCAGCCCGGGTCCGGGGAGAAACGAGCAGTACTTC; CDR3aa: CASSPGPGRNEQYF
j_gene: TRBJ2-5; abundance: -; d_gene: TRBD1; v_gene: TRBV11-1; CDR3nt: TGTGCCAGCAGCCCGACAGGGGCAGGGACCCAGTACTTC; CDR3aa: CASSPTGAGTQYF
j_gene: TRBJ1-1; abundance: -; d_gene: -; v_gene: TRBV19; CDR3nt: TGTGCCAGTAGTAGGGAGGCTAACACTGAAGCTTTCTTT; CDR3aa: CASSREANTEAFF
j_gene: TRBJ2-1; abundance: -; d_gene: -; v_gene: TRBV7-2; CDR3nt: TGTGCCAGCAGCTATACCAGATACAATGAGCAGTTCTTC; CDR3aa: CASSYTRYNEQFF